Shown below are 23 T cell receptor beta chains from a single sample sequenced in a study of glioma-infiltrating T cells after dendritic cell vaccination. Time point indicated: after dendritic cell vaccination, including at tumor progression/relapse. Profiling relied on immunoSEQ multiplex PCR, and the TCRdb table lists in-frame clones only, not all of them. This sample has around 83,000 clones, with about 85% found just once. The source material was blood, sampled after dendritic cell vaccination. These receptor sequences come from a human donor with glioblastoma.

The chain joins TRBV4-3 to TRBJ1-2; the match to TRBD1 covers 8 bases. Trimming removed 6 bases from V and 7 bases from J; junction bases left unmatched: 16. Germline V gives CDR1 LGHNA, CDR2 YSLEER. The CDR3 sequence is 16 residues long. CDR3 nucleotides: TGCGCCAGCAGTTCACTGCTCCTCTCAGGGGGCGGTGGCTACACCTTC. Translated, it gives CASSSLLLSGGGGYTF.

This clone was seen a single time. The CDR3 DNA follows: TGTGCCAGCAGCCAGGGCAGTGCCTACGAGCAGTACTTC. The encoded protein is CASSQGSAYEQYF. This chain links TRBV28 with TRBJ2-7, with D possibly being TRBD1 (5 bases). CDR3 length equals 13 residues. Germline V gene lookup returns CDR1 MDHEN and CDR2 SYDVKM. V was shortened by 6 bases and J by 2 bases, with 11 bases between the two germline ends.

V and J are TRBV15 and TRBJ2-5; TRBD2 aligns across 9 bases. The CDR3 is 15 amino acids. With V trimmed by 0 bases and J by 1 base, 0 bases remained unmatched. CDR1 is LNHNV and CDR2 is YYDKDF in the germline V gene (reference sequence). The CDR3 DNA sequence: TGTGCCACCAGCAGAGAGACTAGCGGCCAAGAGACCCAGTACTTC. As protein: CATSRETSGQETQYF.

This clone was observed many times. V and J are TRBV2 and TRBJ1-3; D is uncertain. The ends were cut back, 2 bases at V and 0 bases at J, with 11 bases in the middle. The CDR3 runs 16 residues. The germline V gene encodes CDR1 SNHLY and CDR2 FYNNEI. CDR3 sequence reads: CASSERSPHSGNTIYF. The CDR3 nucleotides read TGTGCCAGCAGTGAACGTTCTCCACACTCTGGAAACACCATATATTTT.

The gene calls are TRBV19 and TRBJ2-6, with D hard to call. In germline, CDR1 is LNHDA, CDR2 SQIVND (reference sequence). The CDR3 sequence is 13 residues long. V lost 2 bases and J 6 bases, leaving 5 bases between the germline ends. The CDR3 coding sequence is TGTGCCAGTAGTATACAATCGGCCAACGTCCTGACTTTC. The encoded protein is CASSIQSANVLTF.

Comments on this clone: Compared with germline, one end of the junction differs, possibly owing to a read error. V is TRBV5-4 and J is TRBJ2-1; 7 nucleotides align to TRBD2. CDR1 and CDR2 from the germline V gene are SGHNT and YYREEE (reference sequence). This CDR3 comprises 14 residues. CDR3 nucleotides: TGTGCCAGCAGCATGACTAGCTCCGACAATGAGCAGTTCTTC. Its protein product is CASSMTSSDNEQFF.

This chain joins TRBV14 and TRBJ2-5, with TRBD2 as a possible D gene (6 bases). CDR3 size: 12 residues. Germline V gene lookup returns CDR1 SGHDN and CDR2 FVKESK. V was trimmed by 4 bases and J by 4 bases, leaving 7 bases between them. Here the CDR3 DNA reads TGTGCCAGCAGCCGGGACTTAGAGACCCAGTACTTC. As protein: CASSRDLETQYF. Drawing the rest from reference TRBV14 and TRBJ2-5, the complete variable domain is EAGVTQFPSHSVIEKGQTVTLRCDPISGHDNLYWYRRVMGKEIKFLLHFVKESKQDESGMPNNRFLAERTGGTYSTLKVQPAELEDSGVYFCASSRDLETQYFGPGTRLLVL.

V usage is TRBV19 and J usage is TRBJ1-4; perhaps TRBD1 as D (6 bases). This CDR3 is built from 14 residues. Germline loops: CDR1 LNHDA, CDR2 SQIVND (reference sequence). Trimming stripped 1 base from V and 4 bases from J, with 7 bases between. The CDR3 nucleotides are TGTGCCAGTAGTATAGGGACAGATAATGAAAAACTGTTTTTT. It specifies CASSIGTDNEKLFF.

The gene calls are TRBV18 and TRBJ2-7; 8 nucleotides match TRBD1. Germline V lookup: CDR1 KGHSH, CDR2 LQKENI. There are 15 residues in the CDR3. V lost 2 bases to trimming and J lost 2 bases; unmatched junction nucleotides: 5. The CDR3 region is CASSPDGQGPYEQYF. As DNA, the CDR3 is TGTGCCAGCTCACCAGATGGACAGGGCCCCTACGAGCAGTACTTC.

The V call is TRBV10-2, the J call TRBJ1-5, with no clear D. Germline V CDR1 and CDR2: WSHSY, SAAADI. The V end was cut by 6 bases, the J end by 0 bases, with 12 bases between. The CDR3 extends over 15 amino acids. The CDR3 DNA is TGCGCCAGCAGGGTGTTCGGAGATAGCAATCAGCCCCAGCATTTT. Its protein is CASRVFGDSNQPQHF.

V gene TRBV5-4 combines with J gene TRBJ1-2; D might be TRBD1 (5 bases). Germline-derived CDR1 and CDR2 are SGHNT and YYREEE (reference sequence). There are 14 residues in the CDR3. Trimming took off 3 bases at V and 2 bases at J, with 11 bases between the two ends. In DNA form, the CDR3 reads TGTGCCAGCAGCTCCCGGGGGGGGAACTATGGCTACACCTTC. Translation gives CASSSRGGNYGYTF.

CDR3 coding DNA: TGTGCCAGCAGTGAAGCCCCGACTACTGAAGCTTTCTTT. Protein sequence: CASSEAPTTEAFF. V usage is TRBV6-1 and J usage is TRBJ1-1; D remains ambiguous. The CDR3 sequence is 13 residues long. Trimming cost V 0 bases and J 5 bases, with 7 bases left between them. CDR1 and CDR2 (germline): MNHNS, SASEGT.

This chain connects TRBV25-1 to TRBJ2-1; the match to TRBD2 covers 11 bases. The V segment lost 9 bases and the J segment 9 bases; nucleotides outside the gene matches: 10. Germline V gene data show CDR1 as MGHDK and CDR2 as SYGVNS. This CDR3 region has 14 residues. The CDR3, as DNA: TGTGCCAGTGAACCGACTAGCGGGATTCTTGAGCAGTTCTTC. Protein product: CASEPTSGILEQFF.

The chain combines TRBV11-1 with TRBJ2-1; 7 bases are a match to TRBD1. V was clipped by 0 bases and J by 5 bases; unmatched bases: 7. The CDR3 extends over 16 amino acids. Germline V gene lookup returns CDR1 SGHAT and CDR2 FQDESV (reference sequence). CDR3: CASSLARGQSNNEQFF. The DNA of the CDR3 is TGTGCCAGCAGCTTAGCTAGGGGACAGAGTAACAATGAGCAGTTCTTC.

The chain links TRBV28 to TRBJ1-2; the match to TRBD1 covers 8 bases. The CDR3 loop spans 13 amino acids. With 5 bases clipped from V and 6 bases from J, the junction kept 5 bases outside the gene matches. Germline V CDR1 and CDR2: MDHEN, SYDVKM. The CDR3 region has the DNA TGTGCCAGCAGTCCGGACAGGGTCCATGGCTACACCTTC. As protein: CASSPDRVHGYTF.

The CDR3 nucleotides read TGTGCCAGCAGCTTAATCGCAGGGTCGGACACTGAAGCTTTCTTT. Protein: CASSLIAGSDTEAFF. The V call is TRBV7-3, the J call TRBJ1-1; D is perhaps TRBD1 (5 bases). The CDR3 consists of 15 residues. V gave up 1 base and J gave up 3 bases, with 12 bases separating them. The germline V gene encodes CDR1 SGHTA and CDR2 FQGTGA. The full variable domain, completed using reference TRBV7-3 and TRBJ1-1, is GAGVSQTPSNKVTEKGKYVELRCDPISGHTALYWYRQSLGQGPEFLIYFQGTGAADDSGLPNDRFFAVRPEGSVSTLKIQRTERGDSAVYLCASSLIAGSDTEAFFGQGTRLTVV.

The chain joins TRBV9 to TRBJ2-3; TRBD1 agrees at 7 bases. The junction had 5 bases not matched to a gene; V was cut back by 3 bases and J by 10 bases. The CDR3 loop spans 12 amino acids. Germline V gene lookup returns CDR1 SGDLS and CDR2 YYNGEE. CDR3 nucleotides: TGTGCCAGCAGCGAGAGACAGGGATCGCAGTATTTT. Translated: CASSERQGSQYF.

The gene calls are TRBV6-5 and TRBJ2-1; D not certain. The V gene lost 2 bases and the J gene lost 10 bases, with 15 bases spanning the gap. This CDR3 spans 14 amino acids. Germline-derived CDR1 and CDR2 are MNHEY and SVGAGI. CDR3: CASSYGLLQREQFF. The CDR3 nucleotides are TGTGCCAGCAGTTACGGGCTCCTTCAAAGAGAGCAGTTCTTC.

V is TRBV18 and J is TRBJ1-2; 9 bases line up with TRBD1. Unmatched junction bases numbered 15, after V lost 2 bases and J lost 8 bases. The CDR3 spans 17 residues. Germline assignment: CDR1 KGHSH and CDR2 LQKENI. In DNA form, the CDR3 reads TGTGCCAGCTCACCATTGAAAACCGACAGGGGGTCGGGCGGCTACACCTTC. Translation gives CASSPLKTDRGSGGYTF.

V gene TRBV6-6 combines with J gene TRBJ2-7; D uncertain. V lost 0 bases and J 7 bases, leaving 13 bases between the germline ends. CDR1 is MNHNY and CDR2 is SVGAGI in the germline V gene (reference sequence). The CDR3 has 14 residues. CDR3 DNA: TGTGCCAGCAGTTACTCGGTCGAGATGTCGGAGCAGTACTTC. It specifies CASSYSVEMSEQYF.

V usage is TRBV6-5 and J usage is TRBJ2-3; 10 nucleotides agree with TRBD2. The CDR3 covers 15 residues. The V and J ends lost 6 bases and 4 bases, in that order; junction bases with no gene match: 7. Germline CDR1 and CDR2: MNHEY and SVGAGI. The CDR3 DNA follows: TGTGCCAGCAGCATCCTAGCGGGGGAACCAGATACGCAGTATTTT. This sequence encodes CASSILAGEPDTQYF.

This sequence joins TRBV5-4 and TRBJ1-1; 9 bases are a match to TRBD1. Germline V gene lookup returns CDR1 SGHNT and CDR2 YYREEE (reference sequence). J gave up 2 bases and V 3 bases, and 2 bases lay outside the gene matches. This CDR3 has 14 amino acids. This chain's CDR3 is CASSWDRVNTEAFF. CDR3 nucleotide sequence: TGTGCCAGCAGCTGGGACAGGGTTAACACTGAAGCTTTCTTT.

This clone was recorded only once. The gene calls are TRBV5-1 and TRBJ2-3; TRBD1 is a possible D gene (5 bases). The V end was cut by 0 bases, the J end by 6 bases, with 8 bases between. Per germline, CDR1 SGHRS and CDR2 YFSETQ. The CDR3 contains 13 residues. CDR3 DNA: TGCGCCAGCAGCTTGGGGGGCCCCGATACGCAGTATTTT. Protein: CASSLGGPDTQYF.